The rows below give T cell receptor beta chains drawn from one sample of a study of blood T cell repertoires in COVID-19. Method: immunoSEQ multiplex PCR; TCRdb's copy keeps in-frame clones and lacks some. The table includes approximately 350,000 clones, around 83% detected once. Sequencing input: PBMCs or T cells enriched from blood (not recorded which). All receptors come from a woman aged 50 to 60 who had recovered from COVID-19. The conserved cysteine and the conserved F or W are not part of the CDR3 here. A D gene is named only where the DNA matches it firmly. Expanded clones get a size class; other rows say once, few or many, or leave the size out.

TRBJ2-1,TRBD2,.,TRBV10-3,AIRPELAGAHVF
TRBJ2-2,.,.,TRBV3-1/TRBV3-2,ASSRTLDRRDTGELF
TRBJ2-7,.,.,TRBV7-2,ASSLVDRLLPYEQY
TRBJ1-2,TRBD1,.,TRBV7-9,ASSRGTGIFYGYT
TRBJ1-6,TRBD1,.,TRBV12-3/TRBV12-4,ASRDRNSPLH
TRBJ2-5,.,.,TRBV28,ASSFDKVLAAQY
TRBJ1-5,.,once,TRBV4-3,ASSQDRGQPQH
TRBJ1-2,.,.,TRBV18,ASSPQGGSGYT
TRBJ1-1,TRBD1,.,TRBV19,ASSTRGQVWTEAF
TRBJ2-1,TRBD1,few,TRBV5-1,ASSLDRTGQAEQF
TRBJ2-7,TRBD1,.,TRBV4-3,ASSQSIGQGNYEQY
TRBJ2-7,.,.,TRBV18,ASSPPSRPGYEQY
TRBJ1-4,.,.,TRBV19,ASTPGRRHEKLF
TRBJ1-6,.,.,TRBV4-3,ASSQDRVGLPEPLH
TRBJ1-1,TRBD1,.,TRBV30,AGADRVDTEAF
TRBJ2-3,TRBD2,.,TRBV7-2,ASSLGASGTQY
TRBJ2-7,TRBD1,.,TRBV7-6,ASSLVEGQGANSYEQY